These T cell receptor beta chains were read from a single sample in a study of cytomegalovirus exposure and HLA in healthy donors. The protocol was immunoSEQ multiplex PCR, while the TCRdb copy is restricted to in-frame clones and leaves out a portion. The sample shows around 120,000 clones, 75% to 90% of them seen only once. Source material: PBMCs. These receptors all stem from a woman in her 40s in good health and CMV-seronegative. Each CDR3 is given with its conserved first and last residue. D genes are given only for firm matches. Clone sizes are given selectively: once, few, many, or a class where the clone is expanded.

abundance	v_gene	d_gene	j_gene	CDR3nt	CDR3aa
NA	TRBV6-5	NA	TRBJ1-4	TGTGCCAGCAGTTACTCTGTCGGGACAACTAATGAAAAACTGTTTTTT	CASSYSVGTTNEKLFF
NA	TRBV7-2	NA	TRBJ2-7	TGTGCCAGCAGCTTAAATATTCGGTACGAGCAGTACTTC	CASSLNIRYEQYF
NA	TRBV9	NA	TRBJ1-1	TGTGCCAGCAGCGTTGAATCGGGGGGGATCAGCCGTAGCACTGAAGCTTTCTTT	CASSVESGGISRSTEAFF
NA	TRBV29-1	TRBD1	TRBJ1-2	TGCAGCTCAGACCCCAGGGGGTCCGAATACTATGGCTACACCTTC	CSSDPRGSEYYGYTF
NA	TRBV9	TRBD1	TRBJ2-5	TGTGCCAGCAGCGCCCTAACGACAGGGGGCGGGGAGACCCAGTACTTC	CASSALTTGGGETQYF
NA	TRBV4-3	NA	TRBJ1-5	TGCGCCAGCAGCCAAGAGGGGGCAGGGAATCAGCCCCAGCATTTT	CASSQEGAGNQPQHF
NA	TRBV19	NA	TRBJ1-1	TGTGCCAGTAGCAGTAAGATGGTGAACACTGAAGCTTTCTTT	CASSSKMVNTEAFF
many	TRBV5-1	NA	TRBJ2-7	TGCGCCAGCAGCTTGGAAGCGGGCTTAACCTACGAGCAGTACTTC	CASSLEAGLTYEQYF
NA	TRBV9	TRBD2	TRBJ2-2	TGTGCCAGCAGCGCCCCCCTGAGCGGGAGGGGGACCGGGGAGCTGTTTTTT	CASSAPLSGRGTGELFF
NA	TRBV6-1	TRBD2	TRBJ2-1	TGTGCCAGCAGTGAACACGCGGGAGGTACCTACAATGAGCAGTTCTTC	CASSEHAGGTYNEQFF
once	TRBV4-3	TRBD1	TRBJ2-1	TGCGCCAGCAGCCCCCGGACAGGGTTCATCGGTGAGCAGTTCTTC	CASSPRTGFIGEQFF
once	TRBV23-1	TRBD2	TRBJ2-3	TGCGCCAGCAGTCAATCGAGCGGGGGGACTATCACAGATACGCAGTATTTT	CASSQSSGGTITDTQYF
NA	TRBV6-1	TRBD1	TRBJ2-2	TGTGCCATCTTGACAGGGGTCGCGAACACCGGGGAGCTGTTTTTT	CAILTGVANTGELFF
NA	TRBV5-6	NA	TRBJ1-2	TGTGCCAGCAGCTTGGACAGGGCTGTCTATGGCTACACCTTC	CASSLDRAVYGYTF
NA	TRBV19	NA	TRBJ2-5	TGTGCCAGTAGCACAGGCCGGCGGGAGACCCAGTACTTC	CASSTGRRETQYF
NA	TRBV7-9	NA	TRBJ1-1	TGTGCCAGCAGCTTAGAGGAGGTAACCTCATGGAACACTGAAGCTTTCTTT	CASSLEEVTSWNTEAFF
NA	TRBV4-1	TRBD2	TRBJ2-7	TGCGCCAGCAGCCAGGTGGTCAGCGGGGGAAACTACGAGCAGTACTTC	CASSQVVSGGNYEQYF
NA	TRBV5-1	NA	TRBJ1-5	TGCGCCAGCAGCCCCCTGGGGGCTAGCAATCAGCCCCAGCATTTT	CASSPLGASNQPQHF
NA	TRBV9	TRBD2	TRBJ2-1	TGTGCCAGCAGCCTGACGGGGGGGGTGTACAATGAGCAGTTCTTC	CASSLTGGVYNEQFF
NA	TRBV5-6	NA	TRBJ2-5	TGTGCCCGCAGCTTTCATTTGCAGGGGCTGGAAGAGACCCAGTACTTC	CARSFHLQGLEETQYF
once	TRBV6-1	TRBD1	TRBJ2-2	TGTGCCAGCAGTGACTTGACAGGGTATCCCGGGGAGCTGTTTTTT	CASSDLTGYPGELFF
NA	TRBV11-3	NA	TRBJ1-6	TGTGCCAGCAGCTTCGACAGTAATTCACCCCTCCACTTT	CASSFDSNSPLHF
once	TRBV29-1	TRBD1	TRBJ2-7	TGCAGCGTTGAAACAGGGGGGTACGAGCAGTACTTC	CSVETGGYEQYF
NA	TRBV18	NA	TRBJ2-3	TGTGCCAGCTCACCGCGCGGGGTGGGTAGCACAGATACGCAGTATTTT	CASSPRGVGSTDTQYF
few	TRBV7-9	NA	TRBJ2-3	TGTGCCAGCAGCCTACTAAAGGGGCCAGATACGCAGTATTTT	CASSLLKGPDTQYF
NA	TRBV27	NA	TRBJ1-6	TGTGCCAGCAGTTCTCGCAAAGGGAGCTCCTATAATTCACCCCTCCACTTT	CASSSRKGSSYNSPLHF
few	TRBV4-1	TRBD1	TRBJ1-3	TGCGCCAGCAGCCAGAGGGACAGCTCTGGAAACACCATATATTTT	CASSQRDSSGNTIYF
NA	TRBV10-3	TRBD1	TRBJ2-6	TGTGCCATCAGTGGGACAGGGGCTAGAGGAGCAACTGGGGCCAACGTCCTGACTTTC	CAISGTGARGATGANVLTF
NA	TRBV7-9	TRBD2	TRBJ2-1	TGTGCCAGCAGCCGGGGGGGCCAAACGCAAGAGCAGTTCTTC	CASSRGGQTQEQFF
NA	TRBV15	NA	TRBJ1-5	TGTGCCACCAGCACTACAACTTCGACAAATTATCAGCCCCAGCATTTT	CATSTTTSTNYQPQHF
NA	TRBV7-6	TRBD1	TRBJ1-4	TGTGCCCGCAGCCCTCAGGGGGGAAATTCGGATGAAAAACTGTTTTTT	CARSPQGGNSDEKLFF
once	TRBV5-1	NA	TRBJ2-7	TGCGCCAGCAGCATAGGTGGGACAAGGAGCTACGAGCAGTACTTC	CASSIGGTRSYEQYF
once	TRBV6-1	NA	TRBJ1-2	TGTGCCAGCAGTGTTCAATCGGTTAACTATGGCTACACCTTC	CASSVQSVNYGYTF
NA	TRBV7-9	NA	TRBJ1-1	TGTGCCAGCAGCCAGGAGGACAGAGCAGCTTTCTTT	CASSQEDRAAFF
NA	TRBV27	NA	TRBJ1-2	TGTGCCAGCAGCACTCAAGATGCTAGCTATGGCTACACCTTC	CASSTQDASYGYTF
NA	TRBV6-1	TRBD1	TRBJ1-1	TGTGCCAGCAGTGATGGACAGGCGACTGAAGCTTTCTTT	CASSDGQATEAFF
once	TRBV5-1	TRBD2	TRBJ2-1	TGCGCCAGCAGCTTGCGGGGGGGGTCCTACAATGAGCAGTTCTTC	CASSLRGGSYNEQFF
NA	TRBV9	TRBD2	TRBJ2-3	TGTGCCAGCAGCTTTTCCGGACTAGCGGGGTCAGATACGCAGTATTTT	CASSFSGLAGSDTQYF
NA	TRBV29-1	TRBD2	TRBJ2-5	TGCAGCGCTGGGGCGGGGGGGCGGGAGACCCAGTACTTC	CSAGAGGRETQYF
once	TRBV18	TRBD1	TRBJ1-1	TGTGCCAGCTCTCCCAGAGACAGGGGATGGGGGGCTTTCTTT	CASSPRDRGWGAFF
NA	TRBV4-1	NA	TRBJ2-7	TGCGCCAGCAGCCAAGATAGGGCTTTACCCCAGGGGGAGCAGTACTTC	CASSQDRALPQGEQYF